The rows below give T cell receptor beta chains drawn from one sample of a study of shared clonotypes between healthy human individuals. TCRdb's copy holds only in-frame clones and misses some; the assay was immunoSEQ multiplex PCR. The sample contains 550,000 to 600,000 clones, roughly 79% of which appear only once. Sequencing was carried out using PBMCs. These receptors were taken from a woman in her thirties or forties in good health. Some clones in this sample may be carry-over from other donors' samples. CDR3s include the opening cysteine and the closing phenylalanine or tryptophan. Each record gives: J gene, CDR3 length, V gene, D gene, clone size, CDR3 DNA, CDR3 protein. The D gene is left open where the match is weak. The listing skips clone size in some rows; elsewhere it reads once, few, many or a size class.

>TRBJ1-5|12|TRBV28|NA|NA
TGTGCCAGCAGCCTCCGCGGTCAGCCCCAGCATTTT
CASSLRGQPQHF
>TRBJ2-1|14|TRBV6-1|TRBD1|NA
TGTGCCAGCAGTTCATGGGACAGGATTAATGAGCAGTTCTTC
CASSSWDRINEQFF
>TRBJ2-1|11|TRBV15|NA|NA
TGTGCCACCAGCAAAGAGGCCATCCAGTTCTTC
CATSKEAIQFF
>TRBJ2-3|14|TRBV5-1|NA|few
TGCGCCAGCAGCACCCGACTAGGCGCAGATACGCAGTATTTT
CASSTRLGADTQYF
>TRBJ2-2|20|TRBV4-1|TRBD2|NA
TGCGCCAGCAGCCGGGCCGGTGGGGGACTAGCGGGACCGAACACCGGGGAGCTGTTTTTT
CASSRAGGGLAGPNTGELFF
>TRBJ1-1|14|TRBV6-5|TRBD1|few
TGTGCCAGCAGTATGGACAGGATGGACACTGAAGCTTTCTTT
CASSMDRMDTEAFF
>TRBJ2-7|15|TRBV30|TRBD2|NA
TGTGCCTGGAAGGAGCCTAGCGGGAGTGGATACGAGCAGTACTTC
CAWKEPSGSGYEQYF
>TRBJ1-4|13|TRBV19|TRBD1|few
TGTGCCACCCGGGACAGGCTATCTGAAAAACTGTTTTTT
CATRDRLSEKLFF
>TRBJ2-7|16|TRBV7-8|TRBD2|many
TGTGCCAGCAGCTCAGACGTGGTAGCGGGCTCCTACGAGCAGTACTTC
CASSSDVVAGSYEQYF
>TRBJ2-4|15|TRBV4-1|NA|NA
TGCGCCAGCAGCCCCGGGGGTGTAGCCAAAAACATTCAGTACTTC
CASSPGGVAKNIQYF
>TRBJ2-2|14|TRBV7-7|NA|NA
TGTGCCAGCAGCTTACACTTGGACACCGGGGAGCTGTTTTTT
CASSLHLDTGELFF
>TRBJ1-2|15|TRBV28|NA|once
TGTGCTAGCAGTTTTATCCGACAGTTTAACTATGGCTACACCTTC
CASSFIRQFNYGYTF
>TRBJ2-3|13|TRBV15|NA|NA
TGTGCCACCAGGCCTAGCTTTGCAGATACGCAGTATTTT
CATRPSFADTQYF
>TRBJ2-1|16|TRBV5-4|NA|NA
TGTGCCAGCAGCAAACAGGACGGAAGCTCCTACAATGAGCAGTTCTTC
CASSKQDGSSYNEQFF
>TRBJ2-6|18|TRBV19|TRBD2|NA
TGTGCCAGTAGTATAGGGCTAGCGGGAGTAAGTGGGGCCAACGTCCTGACTTTC
CASSIGLAGVSGANVLTF
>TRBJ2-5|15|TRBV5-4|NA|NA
TGTGCCAGCAGCTTGGGTCAGGGAAACCAAGAGACCCAGTACTTC
CASSLGQGNQETQYF
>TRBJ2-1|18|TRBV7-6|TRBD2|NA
TGTGCCAGCAGCTTACGTAGCGGGAGGGCGGAATCCTACAATGAGCAGTTCTTC
CASSLRSGRAESYNEQFF
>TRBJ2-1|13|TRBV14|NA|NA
TGTGCCAGCAGCCAAGCCAGGGTCAATGAGCAGTTCTTC
CASSQARVNEQFF
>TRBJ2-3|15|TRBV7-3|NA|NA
TGTGCCAGCAGCTTAACTAGCGAGGGCACAGATACGCAGTATTTT
CASSLTSEGTDTQYF
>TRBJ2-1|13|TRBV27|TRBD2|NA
TGTGCCAGCCGACGGGCGACGGGAGGTGAGCAGTTCTTC
CASRRATGGEQFF
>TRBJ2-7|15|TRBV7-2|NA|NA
TGTGCCAGCAGCTTAGCGGCGGGGTCCGGCTACGAGCAGTACTTC
CASSLAAGSGYEQYF
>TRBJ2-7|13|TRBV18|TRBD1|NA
TGTGCCAGCTCGCCCACAGGGGCTCACGAGCAGTACTTC
CASSPTGAHEQYF
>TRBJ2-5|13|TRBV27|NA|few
TGTGCCAGCAGCTGGACTGATGGGGAGACCCAGTACTTC
CASSWTDGETQYF
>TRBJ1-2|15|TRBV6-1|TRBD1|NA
TGTGCCAGCAGTGAACCCGGGACAGGGGGCTATGGCTACACCTTC
CASSEPGTGGYGYTF
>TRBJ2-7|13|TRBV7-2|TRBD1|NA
TGTGCCAGCAGCCCGGATACAGGGGCCGAGCAGTACTTC
CASSPDTGAEQYF
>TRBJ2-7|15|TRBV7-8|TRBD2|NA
TGTGCCAGCAGCAAGCCTAGCGGGAGAGGGGGGGAGCAGTACTTC
CASSKPSGRGGEQYF
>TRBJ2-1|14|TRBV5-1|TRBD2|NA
TGCGCCAGCAGCTGGGACGGGACTAGCACTGAGCAGTTCTTC
CASSWDGTSTEQFF
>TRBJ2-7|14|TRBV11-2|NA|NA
TGTGCCAGCAGCTTAGGGACGGGGGTCTACGAGCAGTACTTC
CASSLGTGVYEQYF
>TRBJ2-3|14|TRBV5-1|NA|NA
TGCGCCAGCAGGATGACGGTCAACACAGATACGCAGTATTTT
CASRMTVNTDTQYF
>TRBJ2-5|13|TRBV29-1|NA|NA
TGCAGCGTCGCCGGGCCGGAACGGGAGACCCAGTACTTC
CSVAGPERETQYF
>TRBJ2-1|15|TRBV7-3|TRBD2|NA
TGTGCCAGCAGCCCACTAGCGGGCTCCTACAATGAGCAGTTCTTC
CASSPLAGSYNEQFF
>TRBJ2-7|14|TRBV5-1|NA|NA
TGCGCCAGCAGCGAATCAGCGCCAGCCTACGAGCAGTACTTC
CASSESAPAYEQYF
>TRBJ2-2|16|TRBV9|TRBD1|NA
TGTGCCAGCAGCGTATCCGGGACAGGGGGGACCGGGGAGCTGTTTTTT
CASSVSGTGGTGELFF
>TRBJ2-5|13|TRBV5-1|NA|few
TGCGCCAGCAGCTTTGGGTCACAGGAGACCCAGTACTTC
CASSFGSQETQYF